This is a list of T cell receptor beta chains from one sample in a study of T-cell memory formation after mild COVID-19. One entry per CDR3 protein, called by TCRdb with MiXCR from the 5' RACE reads. The data contain about 250,000 distinct CDR3 sequences, 15% to 19% of them singletons. The source material was PBMCs or a T cell subset sorted from them (not recorded which). The receptors here all came from an adult woman who had mild COVID-19 (a few samples of this study predate the infection). Cell type and time point are not known. CDR3s include the opening cysteine and the closing phenylalanine or tryptophan. D genes are given only for firm matches. Size is omitted from some rows. Given values are once, few, many or a class for expanded clones.

abundance	v_gene	j_gene	d_gene	CDR3nt	CDR3aa
few	TRBV12-3/TRBV12-4	TRBJ1-5	TRBD1	TGTGCCAGCAGTTTTGCGACAGGGAGGAATCAGCCCCAGCATTTT	CASSFATGRNQPQHF
few	TRBV6-5	TRBJ1-6	NA	TGTGCCAGCAGCCCCGGGGTCAATTCACCCCTCCACTTT	CASSPGVNSPLHF
few	TRBV12-3/TRBV12-4	TRBJ1-2	NA	TGTGCCGTCAACCCCCCCGAGGATCGGAACTATGGCTACACCTTC	CAVNPPEDRNYGYTF
NA	TRBV12-3/TRBV12-4	TRBJ2-7	TRBD2	TGTGCCAGCAGTTTCCGGGGGGTTGCCTACGAGCAGTACTTC	CASSFRGVAYEQYF
NA	TRBV15	TRBJ2-7	NA	TGTGCCACCAGCAGAGATTTCGGGGTACTCTACGAGCAGTACTTC	CATSRDFGVLYEQYF
many	TRBV12-3/TRBV12-4	TRBJ2-1	NA	TGTGCCAGCAGTTCCAGTACCGGTAATGAGCAGTTCTTC	CASSSSTGNEQFF
NA	TRBV12-3/TRBV12-4	TRBJ1-2	NA	TGTGCCAGCAGTTTAAAGGAGGTCTATGGCTACACCTTC	CASSLKEVYGYTF
NA	TRBV20-1	TRBJ1-4	TRBD1	TGCAGTGCTGTCCGGGACAGGGGAAAAGAAAAACTGTTTTTT	CSAVRDRGKEKLFF
NA	TRBV20-1	TRBJ1-6	TRBD1	TGCAGTGCTCCCTATCCCGGGACAGGGTTAAATTCACCCCTCCACTTT	CSAPYPGTGLNSPLHF
NA	TRBV20-1	TRBJ2-7	TRBD2	TGCAGTGCTAGAGTCAGTAGCGGGCCTTCCTACGAGCAGTACTTC	CSARVSSGPSYEQYF
NA	TRBV12-3/TRBV12-4	TRBJ2-2	NA	TGTGCCAGCAGCCCTGGAGGGAAGGCCGGGGAGCTGTTTTTT	CASSPGGKAGELFF
few	TRBV27	TRBJ2-7	TRBD1	TGTGCCAGCAGGGGACAGGGCGTGGGCTACGAGCAGTACTTC	CASRGQGVGYEQYF
few	TRBV5-1	TRBJ1-1	NA	TGCGCCAGCAGCTCCTCTCAGGGTACTGAAGCTTTCTTT	CASSSSQGTEAFF